This T cell receptor beta chain comes out of a study of shared clonotypes between healthy human individuals. Trimming took 6 bases from V and 2 from J, leaving 14 bases between them. From germline, CDR1 is SGHAT and CDR2 FQNNGV. The CDR3 consists of 14 residues. Clones were sequenced by immunoSEQ multiplex PCR, and TCRdb holds only the in-frame ones, with some missing. The repertoire has approximately 1,500,000 clones, approximately 97% of them found once; the top ten carry approximately 1.2%. This TCR derives from a man aged 30 to 39 in good health. Sequenced sample: naive CD4+ T cells sorted from blood. The subset was: CD45RA+ positively selected. The chain carries TRBV11-2 and TRBJ2-7, with D possibly being TRBD1 (5 bases). In DNA form, the CDR3 reads TGTGCCAGCAGTTCTGACAGTGGAGCCTACGAGCAGTACTTC. This codes for CASSSDSGAYEQYF.